The next 17 T cell receptor beta chains were all read from a single sample in a study of Tregs in tolerant kidney transplant recipients. Mixed chimerism was transient after nonmyeloablative marrow transplants from related graft donors. Measured with immunoSEQ multiplex PCR; TCRdb has only the in-frame clones, and not every one. The data hold 50,000 or so clones, with around 93% observed a single time. The specimen comprised CD8+ T cells from blood (PBMCs), sampled 24 months after the transplant. The receptors derive from a human patient who received a combined kidney and bone marrow transplant. Some T cells could come from the graft donor.

This chain links TRBV5-6 with TRBJ1-2; D is undetermined. The CDR3 sequence is 13 residues long. V was shortened by 4 bases and J by 7 bases, with 14 bases between the two germline ends. The germline V gene has CDR1 SGHDT and CDR2 YYEEEE. CDR3 DNA: TGTGCCAGCAGCCCGCGGGGAGGGCTTGGCTACACCTTC. It specifies CASSPRGGLGYTF.

This chain links TRBV5-8 with TRBJ2-7; TRBD2 agrees at 13 bases. After removal of 3 bases from V and 2 bases from J, the junction contained 2 bases not matched to a gene. CDR1 is SGHTS, CDR2 YDEGEE, per germline. This CDR3 contains 15 residues. In DNA, the CDR3 is TGTGCCAGCAGCTGGACTAGCGGGAGACCCTACGAGCAGTACTTC. Its translation is CASSWTSGRPYEQYF.

This chain links TRBV4-3 with TRBJ2-7, with D possibly being TRBD2 (6 bases). The CDR3 totals 17 residues. Trimming cost V 0 bases and J 4 bases, with 19 bases left between them. The V gene's germline CDR1 is LGHNA and CDR2 YSLEER. CDR3 bases: TGCGCCAGCAGCCAAGACAGTTCGATCGGCGGGACTTACGAGCAGTACTTC. Amino acids: CASSQDSSIGGTYEQYF.

V and J are TRBV7-8 and TRBJ2-3, with TRBD2 as a possible D gene (5 bases). V lost 10 bases and J 6 bases, leaving 14 bases between the germline ends. The CDR3 totals 12 residues. Germline-derived CDR1 and CDR2 are SGHVS and FQNEAQ. The CDR3 DNA is TGTGCCATTGGACTGCCAATGGATACGCAGTATTTT. Its protein is CAIGLPMDTQYF.

This chain links TRBV7-9 with TRBJ2-5; the D gene is possibly TRBD2 (7 bases). The CDR3 consists of 11 residues. V gave up 5 bases and J gave up 9 bases, with 10 bases separating them. The germline V gene has CDR1 SEHNR and CDR2 FQNEAQ (reference sequence). The CDR3 loop is CASSGEGAQYF. The CDR3 bases are TGTGCCAGCAGCGGGGAGGGGGCCCAGTACTTC.

The V gene is TRBV19, the J gene TRBJ2-7; 13 nucleotides agree with TRBD2. This CDR3 is 15 amino acids long. V lost 5 bases to trimming and J lost 2 bases; unmatched junction nucleotides: 3. Germline V gene sequence: CDR1 LNHDA, CDR2 SQIVND (reference sequence). CDR3 in amino acids: CASSPLAGGTYEQYF. The CDR3, as DNA: TGTGCCAGTAGTCCACTAGCGGGGGGGACCTACGAGCAGTACTTC.

In its sample, this clone was seen once. The chain is built from TRBV4-3 and TRBJ2-3, with 9 bases matching TRBD2. Per germline, CDR1 LGHNA and CDR2 YSLEER. The ends lost 2 bases at V and 3 bases at J; junction bases unmatched: 3. CDR3 size: 15 residues. CDR3 protein: CASSQTGLATDTQYF. CDR3 bases: TGCGCCAGCAGCCAAACGGGACTAGCAACAGATACGCAGTATTTT.

The V call is TRBV6-6, the J call TRBJ2-1, with 14 bases fitting TRBD2. The CDR3 has 15 amino acids. Trimming cost V 6 bases and J 6 bases; bases outside gene matches: 4. The germline V gene encodes CDR1 MNHNY and CDR2 SVGAGI (reference sequence). The CDR3 loop is CASSPGLAGGNEQFF. DNA of the CDR3: TGTGCCAGCAGCCCTGGACTAGCGGGGGGCAATGAGCAGTTCTTC.

V gene TRBV19 combines with J gene TRBJ2-7; 7 bases agree with TRBD1. The germline V gene encodes CDR1 LNHDA and CDR2 SQIVND (reference sequence). V gave up 3 bases and J gave up 1 base; unmatched junction bases: 6. The CDR3 has 15 residues. CDR3 nucleotide sequence: TGTGCCAGTAGTATGGGGTCGACAGGGTCCTACGAGCAGTACTTC. Its translation: CASSMGSTGSYEQYF.

The chain carries TRBV19 and TRBJ1-5; weak D call: TRBD1 (6 bases). Germline CDR1 and CDR2: LNHDA and SQIVND (reference sequence). Between the trimmed V and J ends, which lost 8 bases and 3 bases, there was a span of 14 bases. The CDR3 covers 14 residues. CDR3 bases: TGTGCCAGTCGGAACGGACAGTACAATCAGCCCCAGCATTTT. As protein: CASRNGQYNQPQHF.

The gene calls are TRBV7-9 and TRBJ2-7, with a tentative D call TRBD2 (5 bases). V was cut by 0 bases and J by 3 bases, with 6 bases left in between. Germline loops: CDR1 SEHNR, CDR2 FQNEAQ (reference sequence). The CDR3 totals 13 residues. CDR3 protein: CASSLATIYEQYF. The CDR3 nucleotides are TGTGCCAGCAGCTTAGCGACTATCTACGAGCAGTACTTC.

The chain recombines TRBV15 with TRBJ1-1, with 7 positions matching TRBD1. Germline loops: CDR1 LNHNV, CDR2 YYDKDF (reference sequence). V was pared by 0 bases and J by 5 bases, with 9 bases of the junction left unmatched. CDR3 length: 16 amino acids. CDR3 region: CATSRDLGRGRTEAFF. The CDR3 coding sequence is TGTGCCACCAGCAGAGATCTCGGCAGGGGGAGGACTGAAGCTTTCTTT. The entire variable domain, with the rest obtained from reference TRBV15 and TRBJ1-1, is as follows: DAMVIQNPRYQVTQFGKPVTLSCSQTLNHNVMYWYQQKSSQAPKLLFHYYDKDFNNEADTPDNFQSRRPNTSFCFLDIRSPGLGDTAMYLCATSRDLGRGRTEAFFGQGTRLTVV.

The gene calls are TRBV9 and TRBJ2-3, with D perhaps matching TRBD2 (5 bases). From germline, CDR1 is SGDLS and CDR2 YYNGEE. The CDR3 spans 14 residues. Between the trimmed V and J ends, which lost 4 bases and 2 bases, there was a span of 11 bases. The CDR3 DNA reads as TGTGCCAGCAGCCCCAGCGGTTACACAGATACGCAGTATTTT. This gives the protein CASSPSGYTDTQYF. The whole variable domain, filled in from reference TRBV9 and TRBJ2-3, reads DSGVTQTPKHLITATGQRVTLRCSPRSGDLSVYWYQQSLDQGLQFLIQYYNGEERAKGNILERFSAQQFPDLHSELNLSSLELGDSALYFCASSPSGYTDTQYFGPGTRLTVL.

The rearrangement joins TRBV11-2 to TRBJ2-5, with TRBD2 matching 9 bases. The junction had 10 bases not matched to a gene; V was cut back by 2 bases and J by 0 bases. The CDR3 has 18 amino acids. Germline CDR1 SGHAT, CDR2 FQNNGV. CDR3 sequence (DNA): TGTGCCAGCAGCTTAATGCCAGAGAGGACTAGCGACCAAGAGACCCAGTACTTC. Translation: CASSLMPERTSDQETQYF.

V and J are TRBV9 and TRBJ2-1; 7 bases line up with TRBD1. The CDR3 sequence is 15 residues long. Trimming removed 3 bases from V and 3 bases from J; junction bases left unmatched: 6. Germline loops: CDR1 SGDLS, CDR2 YYNGEE. The CDR3 is CASSASGTDYNEQFF. The CDR3 DNA is TGTGCCAGCAGCGCTTCCGGGACAGACTACAATGAGCAGTTCTTC.

The V and J genes are TRBV4-3 and TRBJ2-5, with D perhaps TRBD1 (6 bases). The germline V gene encodes CDR1 LGHNA and CDR2 YSLEER. Trimming removed 1 base at V and 3 bases at J, with 18 bases between. The CDR3 loop spans 17 amino acids. The CDR3 DNA reads as TGCGCCAGCAGCCAAGGACGATCGACAGGAACAGAAGAGACCCAGTACTTC. Translating it yields CASSQGRSTGTEETQYF.

A single count supports this clone. The chain links TRBV27 to TRBJ1-5; D not resolved. CDR1 is MNHEY and CDR2 is SMNVEV in the germline V gene (reference sequence). V was pared by 6 bases and J by 4 bases, with 13 bases between. This CDR3 is built from 14 residues. Here the CDR3 reads CASRPGSPNQPQHF. The CDR3 DNA reads TGTGCCAGCAGACCCGGTTCCCCAAATCAGCCCCAGCATTTT.